This T cell receptor (beta chain) was documented in a study of response to subunit inactivated influenza vaccine. The length of the CDR3 is 16 residues. Germline V gene data show CDR1 as SGHRS and CDR2 as YFSETQ. Trimming removed 2 bases from V and 2 bases from J; junction bases left unmatched: 4. MiXCR, run by TCRdb on the RT-PCR reads, gives a single entry per CDR3 protein. The sample lists about 780,000 distinct CDR3 sequences; approximately 18% were seen once. This clonotype has just a few counts. Its antigen is not identified. Study-wide results and limits: Researchers suggested that each seasonal influenza vaccination recruits few new T cells.

This clonotype was sampled from a man aged 50 or older who received an inactivated influenza vaccine. The chain links TRBV5-1 to TRBJ2-6; 7 bases align to TRBD1. Material: PBMCs from blood, obtained 5 days after vaccination. CDR3 in DNA: TGCGCCAGCAGCTTCCGGACAGGCCCTGGGGCCAACGTCCTGACTTTC. Residues: CASSFRTGPGANVLTF.